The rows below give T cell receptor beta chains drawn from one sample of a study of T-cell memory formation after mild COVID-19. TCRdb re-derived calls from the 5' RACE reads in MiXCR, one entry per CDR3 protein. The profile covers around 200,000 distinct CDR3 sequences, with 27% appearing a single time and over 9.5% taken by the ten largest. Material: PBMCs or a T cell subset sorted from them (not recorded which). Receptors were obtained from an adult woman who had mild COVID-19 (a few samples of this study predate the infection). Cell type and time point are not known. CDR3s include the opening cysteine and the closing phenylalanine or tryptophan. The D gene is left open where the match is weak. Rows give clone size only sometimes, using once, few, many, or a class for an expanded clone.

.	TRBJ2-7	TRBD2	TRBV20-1	TGCAGTGCTAATTCACTCACGGGCGGGGGCTACGAGCAGTACTTC	CSANSLTGGGYEQYF
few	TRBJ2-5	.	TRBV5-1	TGCGCCAGCAGCTTGGAGGAGGGCCCCTACCAAGAGACCCAGTACTTC	CASSLEEGPYQETQYF
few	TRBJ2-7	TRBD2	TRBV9	TGTGCCAGCAGCTTCCGACTAGCGGGAGTGAACGAGCAGTACTTC	CASSFRLAGVNEQYF
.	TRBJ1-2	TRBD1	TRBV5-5	TGTGCCAGCAGCCAGGCGACAGGGGACTATGGCTACACCTTC	CASSQATGDYGYTF
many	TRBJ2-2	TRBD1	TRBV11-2	TGTGCCAGCAGCTTAAGTCGCGACAGGGTGCGCACCGGGGAGCTGTTTTTT	CASSLSRDRVRTGELFF
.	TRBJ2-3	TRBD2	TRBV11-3	TGTGCCAGCAGACAACCCGGGAGGGCCTTAGATACGCAGTATTTT	CASRQPGRALDTQYF
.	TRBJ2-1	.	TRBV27	TGTGCCAGCAGTTTTTACGCCTCCAATGAGCAGTTCTTC	CASSFYASNEQFF
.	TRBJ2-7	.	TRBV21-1	TGTGCCAGCAGCAAAGCGCGGACCTACGAGCAGTACTTC	CASSKARTYEQYF
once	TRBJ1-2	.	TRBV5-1	TGCGCCAGCAGCTTGGGGGGTACCTATGGCTACACCTTC	CASSLGGTYGYTF
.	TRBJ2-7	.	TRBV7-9	TGTGCCAGCAGCTTATACCCAGGACTCTACGAGCAGTACTTC	CASSLYPGLYEQYF
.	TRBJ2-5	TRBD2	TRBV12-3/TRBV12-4	TGTGCCAGCATTCCGGCTAGCGGAGCCGCGGAGACCCAGTACTTC	CASIPASGAAETQYF
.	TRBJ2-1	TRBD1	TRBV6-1	TGTGCCAGCAGACGGGGACAGGGTCGGAGCAATGAGCAGTTCTTC	CASRRGQGRSNEQFF
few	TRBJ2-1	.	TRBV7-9	TGTGCGGTGGGCGGGACAGCTGGCGGTTCCTACAATGAGCAGTTCTTC	CAVGGTAGGSYNEQFF
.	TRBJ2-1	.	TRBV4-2	TGTGCCAGCAGCCAATACATAGCGGAGAACAATGAGCAGTTCTTC	CASSQYIAENNEQFF
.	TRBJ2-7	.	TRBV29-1	TGCAGCGTTGACACGGGAGAAGACGAGCAGTACTTC	CSVDTGEDEQYF
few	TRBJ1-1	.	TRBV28	TGTGCCAGCAGTTTCAGATCGAACACTGAAGCTTTCTTT	CASSFRSNTEAFF
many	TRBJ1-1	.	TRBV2	TGTGCCAGCAGGGCTTCGTCTGAAGCTTTCTTT	CASRASSEAFF
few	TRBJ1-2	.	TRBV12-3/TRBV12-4	TGTGCCAGCAGTTTAGAAGCAGAGTACTATGGCTACACCTTC	CASSLEAEYYGYTF
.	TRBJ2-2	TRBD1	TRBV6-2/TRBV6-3	TGTGCCAGCAAAAAGGGTTCCGCGACAGGGCTCGTCAGGGAGCTGTTTTTT	CASKKGSATGLVRELFF
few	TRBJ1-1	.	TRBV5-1	TGCGCCAGCAGCCGGGATGGGAACACTGAAGCTTTCTTT	CASSRDGNTEAFF
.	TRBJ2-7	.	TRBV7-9	TGTGCCAGCAGCCCAAAGGGCCCCTACGAGCAGTACTTC	CASSPKGPYEQYF
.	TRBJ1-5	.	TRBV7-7	TGTGCCAGCAGCGGGGCGGACAGAGTTAGCAATCAGCCCCAGCATTTT	CASSGADRVSNQPQHF
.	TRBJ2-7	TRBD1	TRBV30	TGTGCCTGGAGTGTAGGGACAGGGGGTTACGAGCAGTACTTC	CAWSVGTGGYEQYF
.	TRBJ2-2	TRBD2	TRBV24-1	TGTGCCACCAGTGATCCTCTAGCGGGATACACCGGGGAGCTGTTTTTT	CATSDPLAGYTGELFF
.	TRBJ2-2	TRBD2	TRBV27	TGTGCCAGCAGTTTAGGGGAGGGACGGAACACCGGGGAGCTGTTTTTT	CASSLGEGRNTGELFF
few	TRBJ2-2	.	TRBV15	TGTGCCACCAGCAGAGATAGTGGGGGCACCGGGGAGCTGTTTTTT	CATSRDSGGTGELFF
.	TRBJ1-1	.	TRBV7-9	TGTGCCAGCAGCTCCACCGGGAAACAAGCTTTCTTT	CASSSTGKQAFF
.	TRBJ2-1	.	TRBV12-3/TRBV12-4	TGTGCCAGCAGTTTAGGCGGGACAGCGGCCCAGAATGAGCAGTTCTTC	CASSLGGTAAQNEQFF
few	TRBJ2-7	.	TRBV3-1	TGTGCCAGCAGCCAAGATAGAGAGCAGTACTTC	CASSQDREQYF
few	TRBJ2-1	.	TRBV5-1	TGCGCCAGCAGCCCCCAACGGGGCGGGTACAATGAGCAGTTCTTC	CASSPQRGGYNEQFF
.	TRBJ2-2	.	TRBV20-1	TGCAGTGCTATGGACTCGAACACCGGGGAGCTGTTTTTT	CSAMDSNTGELFF
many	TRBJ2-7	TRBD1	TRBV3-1	TGTGCCAGCAGCTATACAGGGGGCTATTTTCGAGGCGAGCAGTACTTC	CASSYTGGYFRGEQYF
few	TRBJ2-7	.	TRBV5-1	TGCGCCAGCAGCTTGGAACTAGCCTCCTACGAGCAGTACTTC	CASSLELASYEQYF
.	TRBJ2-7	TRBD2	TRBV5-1	TGCGCCAGCAGCGCTGGACTAGCGGGAGGGCCGGGGTACGAGCAGTACTTC	CASSAGLAGGPGYEQYF
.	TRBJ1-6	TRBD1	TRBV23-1	TGCGCCAGCAGTCCGGGACAGGCGGATTCACCCCTCCACTTT	CASSPGQADSPLHF
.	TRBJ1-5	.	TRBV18	TGTGCCAGCCAAATGACAGGAAATAGCAATCAGCCCCAGCATTTT	CASQMTGNSNQPQHF
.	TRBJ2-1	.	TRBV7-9	TGTGCCAGCAGCTCCGGGGGTGGGGTCTTGTACAATGAGCAGTTCTTC	CASSSGGGVLYNEQFF
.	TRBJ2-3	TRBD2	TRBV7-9	TGTGCCAGCACCTCATTTCGGAAGCGGGAGGGCTGGAGCACAGATACGCAGTATTTT	CASTSFRKREGWSTDTQYF
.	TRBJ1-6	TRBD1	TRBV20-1	TGCAGTGCTCTAGGACAGGGGGCAAATTCACCCCTCCACTTT	CSALGQGANSPLHF